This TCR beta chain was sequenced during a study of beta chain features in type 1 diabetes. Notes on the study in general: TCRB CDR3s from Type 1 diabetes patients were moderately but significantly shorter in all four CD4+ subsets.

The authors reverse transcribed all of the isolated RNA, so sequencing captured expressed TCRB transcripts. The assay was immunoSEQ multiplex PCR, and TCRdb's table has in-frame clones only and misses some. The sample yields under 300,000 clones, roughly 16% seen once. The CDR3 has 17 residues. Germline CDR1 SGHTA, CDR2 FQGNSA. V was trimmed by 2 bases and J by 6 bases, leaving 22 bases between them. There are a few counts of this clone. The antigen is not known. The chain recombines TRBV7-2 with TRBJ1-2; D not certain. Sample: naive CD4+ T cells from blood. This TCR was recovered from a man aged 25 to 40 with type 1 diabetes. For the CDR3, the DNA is TGTGCCAGCAGCTTACGCGTAACAACCAACGCTAGGGATGGCTACACCTTC. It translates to CASSLRVTTNARDGYTF.